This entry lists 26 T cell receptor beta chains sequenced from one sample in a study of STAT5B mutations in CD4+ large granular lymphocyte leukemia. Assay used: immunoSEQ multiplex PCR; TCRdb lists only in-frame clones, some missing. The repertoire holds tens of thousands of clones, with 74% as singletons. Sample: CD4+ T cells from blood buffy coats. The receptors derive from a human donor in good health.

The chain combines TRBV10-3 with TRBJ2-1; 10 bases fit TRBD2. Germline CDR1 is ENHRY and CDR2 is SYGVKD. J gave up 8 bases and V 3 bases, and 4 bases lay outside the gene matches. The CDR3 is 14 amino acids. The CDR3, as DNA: TGTGCCATCAGTGATGCTAGCGGGGGCCATGAGCAGTTCTTC. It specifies CAISDASGGHEQFF.

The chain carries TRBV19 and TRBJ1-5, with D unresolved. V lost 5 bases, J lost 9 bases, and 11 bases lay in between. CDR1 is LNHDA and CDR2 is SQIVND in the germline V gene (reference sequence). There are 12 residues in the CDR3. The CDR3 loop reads CASSPGVGPQHF. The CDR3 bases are TGTGCCAGTAGTCCCGGGGTTGGGCCCCAGCATTTT.

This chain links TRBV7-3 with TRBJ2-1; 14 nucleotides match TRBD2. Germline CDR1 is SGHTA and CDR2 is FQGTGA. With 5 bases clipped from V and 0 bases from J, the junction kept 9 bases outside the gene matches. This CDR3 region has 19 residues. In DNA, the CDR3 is TGTGCCAGCAGCGGAGGGACTAGCGGGAGATTTAGCTCCTACAATGAGCAGTTCTTC. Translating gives CASSGGTSGRFSSYNEQFF.

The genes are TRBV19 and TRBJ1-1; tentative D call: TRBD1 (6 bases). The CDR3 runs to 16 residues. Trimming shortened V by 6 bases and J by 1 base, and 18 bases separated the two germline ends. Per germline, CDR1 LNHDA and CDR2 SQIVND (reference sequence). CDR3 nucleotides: TGTGCCAGTAGGCCAAACCGGGACACCAAGAACACTGAAGCTTTCTTT. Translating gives CASRPNRDTKNTEAFF.

CDR3 coding DNA: TGTGCCAGCAGCCCCCGGGGCGCTAATGAAAAACTGTTTTTT. It is translated as CASSPRGANEKLFF. The chain employs TRBV7-9 and TRBJ1-4; weak D call: TRBD1 (5 bases). Trimming shortened V by 5 bases and J by 3 bases, and 10 bases separated the two germline ends. The CDR3 sequence is 14 residues long. Germline assignment: CDR1 SEHNR and CDR2 FQNEAQ (reference sequence).

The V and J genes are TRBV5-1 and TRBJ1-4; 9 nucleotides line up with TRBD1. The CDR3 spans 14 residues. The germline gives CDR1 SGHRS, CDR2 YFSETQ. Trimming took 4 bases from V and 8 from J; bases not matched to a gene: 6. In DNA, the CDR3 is TGCGCCAGCAGCGTAACAGGGGGCAAGGAAAAACTGTTTTTT. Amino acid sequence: CASSVTGGKEKLFF.

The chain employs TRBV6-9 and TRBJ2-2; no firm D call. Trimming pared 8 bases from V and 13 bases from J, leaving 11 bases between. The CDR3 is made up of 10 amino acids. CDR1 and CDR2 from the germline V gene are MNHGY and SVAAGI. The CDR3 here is CASGTSGLFF. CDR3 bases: TGTGCCAGCGGTACGAGTGGGCTGTTTTTT.

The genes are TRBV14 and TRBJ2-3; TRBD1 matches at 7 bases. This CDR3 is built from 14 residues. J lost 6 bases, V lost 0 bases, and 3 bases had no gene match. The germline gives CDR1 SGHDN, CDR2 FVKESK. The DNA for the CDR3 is TGTGCCAGCAGCCAAGATTGGGACAGTGATACGCAGTATTTT. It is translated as CASSQDWDSDTQYF.

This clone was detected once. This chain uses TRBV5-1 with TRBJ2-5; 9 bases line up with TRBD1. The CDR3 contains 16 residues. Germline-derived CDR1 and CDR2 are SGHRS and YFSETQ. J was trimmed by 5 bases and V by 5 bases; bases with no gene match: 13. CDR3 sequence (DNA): TGCGCCAGCAGTCTGACCGGGACAGGGAGGGGGGAGACCCAGTACTTC. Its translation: CASSLTGTGRGETQYF.

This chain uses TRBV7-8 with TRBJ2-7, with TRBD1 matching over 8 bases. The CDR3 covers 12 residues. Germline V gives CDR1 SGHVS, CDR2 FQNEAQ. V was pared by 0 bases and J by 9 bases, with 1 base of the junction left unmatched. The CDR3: CASSLADRGQYF. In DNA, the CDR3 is TGTGCCAGCAGCTTAGCCGACAGGGGGCAGTACTTC.

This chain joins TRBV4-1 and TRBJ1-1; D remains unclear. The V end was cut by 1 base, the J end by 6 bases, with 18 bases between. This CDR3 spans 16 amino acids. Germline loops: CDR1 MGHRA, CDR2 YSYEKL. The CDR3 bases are TGCGCCAGCAGCCAAGGCTCCAGGAATCTCAGTCCTGAAGCTTTCTTT. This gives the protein CASSQGSRNLSPEAFF.

CDR3 loop: CTSSQAPPIAGGSTYEQYV. DNA for the CDR3: TGCACCAGCAGCCAAGCGCCCCCAATAGCGGGGGGTTCCACCTACGAGCAGTACGTC. The J gene is TRBJ2-7, the V gene TRBV1; the listed D gene, TRBD2, was not tested against the DNA. TRBV1 is an annotated pseudogene. The CDR3 contains 19 residues.

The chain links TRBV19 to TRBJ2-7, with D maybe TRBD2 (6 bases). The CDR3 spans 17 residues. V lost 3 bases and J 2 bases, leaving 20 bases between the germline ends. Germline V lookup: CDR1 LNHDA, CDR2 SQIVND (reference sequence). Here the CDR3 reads CASSISHRETSPYEQYF. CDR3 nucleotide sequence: TGTGCCAGTAGTATTTCCCATCGGGAGACTTCCCCCTACGAGCAGTACTTC.

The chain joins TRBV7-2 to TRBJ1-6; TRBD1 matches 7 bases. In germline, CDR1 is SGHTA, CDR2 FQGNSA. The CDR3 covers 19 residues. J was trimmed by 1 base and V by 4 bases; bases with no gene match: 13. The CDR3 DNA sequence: TGTGCCAGCAGCTCCCGGGACAGAATGTTTTTATCCTATAATTCACCCCTCCACTTT. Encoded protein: CASSSRDRMFLSYNSPLHF.

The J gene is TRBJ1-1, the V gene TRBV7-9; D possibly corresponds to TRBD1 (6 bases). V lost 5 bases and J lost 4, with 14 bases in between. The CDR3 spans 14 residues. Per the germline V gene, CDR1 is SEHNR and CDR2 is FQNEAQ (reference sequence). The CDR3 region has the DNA TGTGCCAGCAGCACCTTACAGGGAGGCACTGAAGCTTTCTTT. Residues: CASSTLQGGTEAFF.

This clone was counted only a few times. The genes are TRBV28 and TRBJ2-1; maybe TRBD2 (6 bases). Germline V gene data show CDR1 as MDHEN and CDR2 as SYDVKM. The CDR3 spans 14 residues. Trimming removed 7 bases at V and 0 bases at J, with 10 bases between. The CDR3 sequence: CASTGGSSYNEQFF. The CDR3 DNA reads TGTGCCAGCACCGGAGGGAGCTCCTACAATGAGCAGTTCTTC.

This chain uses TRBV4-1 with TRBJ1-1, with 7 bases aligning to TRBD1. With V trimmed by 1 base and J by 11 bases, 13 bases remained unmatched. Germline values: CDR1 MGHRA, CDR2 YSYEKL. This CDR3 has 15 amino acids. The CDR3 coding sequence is TGCGCCAGCAGCCAAGGGGGCAGGGGGGTCCCGAAGGCTTTCTTT. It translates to CASSQGGRGVPKAFF.

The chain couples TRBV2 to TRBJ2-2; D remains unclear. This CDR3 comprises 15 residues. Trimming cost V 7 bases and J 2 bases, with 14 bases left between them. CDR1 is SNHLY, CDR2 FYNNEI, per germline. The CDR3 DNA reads TGTGCCAGCATCCCGGGCCCCCCAAACACCGGGGAGCTGTTTTTT. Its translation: CASIPGPPNTGELFF.

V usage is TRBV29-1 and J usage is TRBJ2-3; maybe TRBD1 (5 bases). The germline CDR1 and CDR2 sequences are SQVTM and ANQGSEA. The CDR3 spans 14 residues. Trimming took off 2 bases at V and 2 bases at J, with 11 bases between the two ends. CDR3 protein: CSVEQGRITDTQYF. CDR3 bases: TGCAGCGTTGAACAGGGAAGGATCACAGATACGCAGTATTTT.

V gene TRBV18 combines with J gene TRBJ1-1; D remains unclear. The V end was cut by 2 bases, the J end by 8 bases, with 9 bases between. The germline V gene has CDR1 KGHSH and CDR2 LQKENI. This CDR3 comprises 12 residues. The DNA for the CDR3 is TGTGCCAGCTCACCATCGGCCAGGGAAGCTTTCTTT. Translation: CASSPSAREAFF.

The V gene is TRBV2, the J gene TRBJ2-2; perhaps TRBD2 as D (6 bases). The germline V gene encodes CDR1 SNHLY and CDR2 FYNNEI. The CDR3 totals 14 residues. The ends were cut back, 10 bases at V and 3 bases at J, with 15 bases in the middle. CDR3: CATTGVMDTGELFF. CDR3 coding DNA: TGTGCCACCACGGGGGTCATGGACACCGGGGAGCTGTTTTTT.

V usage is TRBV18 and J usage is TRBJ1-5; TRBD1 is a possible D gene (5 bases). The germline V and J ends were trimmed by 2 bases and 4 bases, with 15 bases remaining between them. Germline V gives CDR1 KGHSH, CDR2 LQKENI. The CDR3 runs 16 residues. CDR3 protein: CASSPVSTESNQPQHF. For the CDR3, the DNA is TGTGCCAGCTCACCAGTTTCGACAGAATCGAATCAGCCCCAGCATTTT.

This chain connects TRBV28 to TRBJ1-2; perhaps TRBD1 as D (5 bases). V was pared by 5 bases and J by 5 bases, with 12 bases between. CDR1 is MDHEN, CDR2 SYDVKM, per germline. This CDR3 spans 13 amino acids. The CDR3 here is CASSPNQGYGYTF. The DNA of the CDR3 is TGTGCCAGCAGTCCGAACCAGGGTTATGGCTACACCTTC.

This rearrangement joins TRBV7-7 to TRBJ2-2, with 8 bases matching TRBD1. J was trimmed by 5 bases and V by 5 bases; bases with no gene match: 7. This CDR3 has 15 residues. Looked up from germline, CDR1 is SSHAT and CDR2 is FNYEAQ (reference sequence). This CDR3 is CASSPGTGITGELFF. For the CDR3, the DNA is TGTGCCAGCAGCCCTGGGACAGGAATTACCGGGGAGCTGTTTTTT.

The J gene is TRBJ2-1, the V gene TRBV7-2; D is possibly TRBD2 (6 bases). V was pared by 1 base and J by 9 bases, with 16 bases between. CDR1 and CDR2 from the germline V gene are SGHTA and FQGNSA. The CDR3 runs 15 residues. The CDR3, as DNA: TGTGCCAGCAGCTTAGTAATGGGAGGTGTGAGTGAGCAGTTCTTC. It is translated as CASSLVMGGVSEQFF.

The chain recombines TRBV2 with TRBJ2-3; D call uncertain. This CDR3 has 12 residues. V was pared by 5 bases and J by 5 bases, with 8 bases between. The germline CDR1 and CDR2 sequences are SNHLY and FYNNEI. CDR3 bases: TGTGCCAGCAGTCAGTTGGAAGATACGCAGTATTTT. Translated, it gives CASSQLEDTQYF. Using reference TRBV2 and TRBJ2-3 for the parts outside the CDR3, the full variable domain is EPEVTQTPSHQVTQMGQEVILRCVPISNHLYFYWYRQILGQKVEFLVSFYNNEISEKSEIFDDQFSVERPDGSNFTLKIRSTKLEDSAMYFCASSQLEDTQYFGPGTRLTVL.